Listed below are T cell receptor beta chains from one sample, sequenced in a study of T cell repertoires in cytomegalovirus infection. One entry per CDR3 protein results from TCRdb running MiXCR on the reads. The sample holds a few hundred thousand distinct CDR3 sequences, over 15% seen once. Sequencing was done on a sample of CD8+ T cells from PBMCs. These receptors all come from a human donor in good health (CMV status not recorded). Some clones in this sample may be carry-over from other donors' samples. Both conserved end residues are part of each CDR3. The order of the fields is V gene, D gene, clone size, J gene, CDR3 protein, CDR3 DNA. D genes are given only for firm matches. Some rows mark clone size as missing; the rest say once, few, many or name a class of expanded clone.

TRBV12-3/TRBV12-4,.,many,TRBJ2-5,CASSFAPGETQYF,TGTGCCAGCAGTTTCGCACCTGGAGAGACCCAGTACTTC
TRBV4-2,.,few,TRBJ2-7,CASSQAEGLGTVTYEQYF,TGTGCCAGCAGCCAAGCGGAGGGTTTAGGGACTGTGACCTACGAGCAGTACTTC
TRBV15,.,medium-sized,TRBJ2-7,CATSRESGASYEQYF,TGTGCCACCAGCAGAGAATCGGGGGCCTCCTACGAGCAGTACTTC
TRBV7-7,.,many,TRBJ2-5,CASSLGQHQVETQYF,TGTGCTAGCAGCTTAGGCCAGCACCAGGTGGAGACCCAGTACTTC
TRBV2,TRBD2,few,TRBJ2-1,CASSDLRGDSYNEQFF,TGTGCCAGCAGTGATTTGCGGGGGGACTCCTACAATGAGCAGTTCTTC
TRBV5-1,.,few,TRBJ1-4,CASSWGTGATNEKLFF,TGCGCCAGCAGCTGGGGGACGGGAGCAACTAATGAAAAACTGTTTTTT
TRBV25-1,.,few,TRBJ1-1,CASSEFLAAENTEAFF,TGTGCCAGCAGTGAATTCCTCGCAGCGGAGAACACTGAAGCTTTCTTT
TRBV6-5,.,.,TRBJ2-1,CASSYSVGLGEQFF,TGTGCCAGCAGTTACTCGGTGGGTTTAGGTGAGCAGTTCTTC
TRBV4-1,.,few,TRBJ1-2,CASSQDSGAGTAYGYTF,TGCGCCAGCAGCCAAGATTCGGGCGCCGGGACGGCCTATGGCTACACCTTC
TRBV14,TRBD1,.,TRBJ1-5,CASSLRGRDQPQHF,TGTGCCAGCAGCCTCAGGGGGAGGGATCAGCCCCAGCATTTT
TRBV28,.,.,TRBJ1-2,CASSLLRDSFGGYTF,TGTGCCAGCAGTTTATTGAGAGACAGCTTCGGAGGCTACACCTTC
TRBV7-6,.,.,TRBJ1-5,CASSLRFGEDQPQHF,TGTGCCAGCAGCTTAAGGTTCGGGGAAGATCAGCCCCAGCATTTT
TRBV7-2,.,few,TRBJ2-2,CASSLDSSFPLQSTGELFF,TGTGCCAGCAGCTTAGATTCGTCGTTTCCACTTCAGAGCACCGGGGAGCTGTTTTTT
TRBV14,.,.,TRBJ1-6,CASSQLENSPLHF,TGTGCCAGCAGCCAGCTTGAGAATTCACCCCTCCACTTT
TRBV28,.,.,TRBJ1-6,CASSPDSKSSYNSPLHF,TGTGCCAGCAGTCCCGACAGTAAGAGCTCCTATAATTCACCCCTCCACTTT
TRBV19,.,few,TRBJ1-5,CASSRTAHSNQPQHF,TGTGCCAGTAGTAGGACAGCCCATAGCAATCAGCCCCAGCATTTT